Presented here are 12 T cell receptor beta chains from one specimen sequenced in a study of blood T cells in healthy people across ages. A sample-barcoded 5' primer and a J-beta primer mix were used in a second PCR of roughly 7 to 11 cycles. TCRdb independently ran MiXCR on the 5' RACE reads; one entry per CDR3 protein. The data show fewer than 2 million distinct CDR3 sequences, roughly two fifths seen once. The sample taken for sequencing was blood. These TCRs come from a human donor in good health.

The chain's CDR3 is CASRRQGSSTDTQYF. CDR3 in DNA: TGTGCCAGCAGGAGACAGGGGAGTAGCACAGATACGCAGTATTTT. V and J are TRBV9 and TRBJ2-3; 8 bases fit TRBD1. From germline, CDR1 is SGDLS and CDR2 YYNGEE. The CDR3 has 15 amino acids. After removal of 5 bases from V and 0 bases from J, the junction contained 5 bases not matched to a gene.

The V gene is TRBV7-2, the J gene TRBJ2-7, with D perhaps being TRBD1 or TRBD2 (6 bases each). The CDR3 sequence is 14 residues long. Germline CDR1 reads SGHTA; CDR2 reads FQGNSA. Trimming stripped 7 bases from V and 0 bases from J, with 13 bases between. CDR3 in DNA: TGTGCCAGCAACCCGGGGGCCGGCTCCTACGAGCAGTACTTC. Translating gives CASNPGAGSYEQYF. Drawing the rest from reference TRBV7-2 and TRBJ2-7, the complete variable domain is GAGVSQSPSNKVTEKGKDVELRCDPISGHTALYWYRQSLGQGLEFLIYFQGNSAPDKSGLPSDRFSAERTGGSVSTLTIQRTQQEDSAVYLCASNPGAGSYEQYFGPGTRLTVT.

The CDR3 region has the DNA TGTGCCAGCAGCCAAGATGACCAGGGTCCTTTAAGGGACAGATCATCAACTAATGAAAAACTGTTTTTT. This translates into CASSQDDQGPLRDRSSTNEKLFF. The rearrangement joins TRBV4-2 to TRBJ1-4; TRBD1 agrees at 7 bases. With 0 bases clipped from V and 0 bases from J, the junction kept 22 bases outside the gene matches. Germline V gene lookup returns CDR1 LGHNA and CDR2 YNFKEQ. The CDR3 has 23 residues.

The V gene is TRBV6-4, the J gene TRBJ2-5, with D hard to call. Trimming pared 0 bases from V and 5 bases from J, leaving 13 bases between. The CDR3 totals 15 residues. CDR1 is MRHNA and CDR2 is SNTAGT in the germline V gene. The CDR3 region has the DNA TGTGCCAGCAGTGACTCCCGGCGCCTCGGGGAGACCCAGTACTTC. It specifies CASSDSRRLGETQYF.

The rearrangement links TRBV29-1 to TRBJ2-7; D unclear. Trimming shortened V by 2 bases and J by 3 bases, and 11 bases separated the two germline ends. Germline lookup yields CDR1 SQVTM and CDR2 ANQGSEA. The CDR3 is 13 residues long. The CDR3 loop is CSVEFGTDYEQYF. In nucleotides, the CDR3 is TGCAGCGTTGAATTCGGTACGGACTACGAGCAGTACTTC.

V gene TRBV12-3 or TRBV12-4 combines with J gene TRBJ2-5; 7 bases align to TRBD1. With 3 bases clipped from V and 4 bases from J, the junction kept 11 bases outside the gene matches. CDR3 length: 16 residues. Written as DNA, the CDR3 is TGTGCCAGCAGTTTGGGGCTTACAGGGGATGGAGAGACCCAGTACTTC. Amino acid sequence: CASSLGLTGDGETQYF.

This clonotype was recorded at least ten times. V gene TRBV4-3 combines with J gene TRBJ2-7, with 8 bases that match TRBD1. J lost 6 bases, V lost 4 bases, and 5 bases had no gene match. The CDR3 totals 13 residues. CDR1 and CDR2 (germline): LGHNA, YSLEER. The CDR3 nucleotides are TGCGCCAGCAGCCGGACAGGGCTGAGCGAGCAGTACTTC. Its protein is CASSRTGLSEQYF.

On this clonotype itself: No DNA is shown, since the ends of the CDR3 on it are uncertain; the CDR3 is the one TCRdb lists. The chain recombines TRBV11-3 with TRBJ2-1; TRBD1 reflects the table's D call only, with no check against the DNA. Per germline, CDR1 SGHNT and CDR2 YENEEA. The length of the CDR3 is 12 amino acids, counting both ends. CDR3 sequence reads: CASSFGRGSPFF.

The J gene is TRBJ2-5, the V gene TRBV12-3 or TRBV12-4; perhaps TRBD2 as D (5 bases). The DNA end is more similar to TRBJ2-7, so the J call may be wrong. The CDR3 extends over 13 amino acids. CDR3 DNA: TGTGCCAGCAGGAGGGAGCTGGGCGACGAGCAGTACTTC. It is translated as CASRRELGDEQYF.

The CDR3 nucleotides read TGTGCCAGCAGCCAAGGTAGGGCAGGGGATCAGCCCCAGCATTTT. Its protein is CASSQGRAGDQPQHF. The chain links TRBV4-2 to TRBJ1-5, with D possibly TRBD1 on 6 matching bases. The CDR3 is made up of 15 amino acids. V dropped 1 base and J dropped 5 bases, with 12 bases sitting between them. Germline values: CDR1 LGHNA, CDR2 YNFKEQ.

Concerning this clonotype itself: This may stem from a read error, because a much larger clone lies one nucleotide away. The genes are TRBV18 and TRBJ2-7; either TRBD1 or TRBD2 may supply D (5 bases each). Germline assignment: CDR1 KGHSH and CDR2 LQKENI. V lost 8 bases and J 1 base, leaving 15 bases between the germline ends. CDR3 length: 14 residues. In DNA form, the CDR3 reads TGTGCCAGCGCAGCCCGGGACGGGTCCTACGAGCAGTACTTC. Translating gives CASAARDGSYEQYF.

This clonotype was observed a few times. The chain employs TRBV6-1 and TRBJ1-6, with 7 bases aligning to TRBD1. CDR3 length: 14 amino acids. From germline, CDR1 is MNHNS and CDR2 SASEGT. Losses at the gene ends were 6 bases for V and 8 bases for J; bases not matched to a gene: 7. CDR3 in DNA: TGTGCCAGCAGAAACACAGGGGACGATTCACCCCTCCACTTT. Its translation: CASRNTGDDSPLHF.